This T cell receptor beta chain was profiled in a study of blood T cells in healthy people across ages. With a J-beta primer mix and a sample-barcoded 5' primer, a second PCR ran roughly 6 to 12 cycles. TCRdb re-called the 5' RACE reads with MiXCR, one entry per CDR3 protein. The sample has about 1.4 million distinct CDR3 sequences; 45% to 70% are singletons. Concerning this clonotype itself: Its antigen is as yet unknown.

Trimming stripped 4 bases from V and 5 bases from J, with 14 bases between. The germline V gene encodes CDR1 MGHRA and CDR2 YSYEKL. The CDR3 extends over 15 amino acids. Study outcomes and limitations: Higher naive T cell percentage went strongly together with higher TCR beta diversity.

Sequenced input: blood. The chain recombines TRBV4-1 with TRBJ1-4; the D gene is possibly TRBD1 (6 bases). The receptor comes from a man between 18 and 29 years old in good health. The CDR3 bases are TGCGCCAGCAGCCGAGCTACAGGGAGGAATGAAAAACTGTTTTTT. Translated, it gives CASSRATGRNEKLFF.